The 21 T cell receptor beta chains listed next were all sequenced from one sample in a study of blood T cell repertoires in COVID-19. The assay was immunoSEQ multiplex PCR, and TCRdb's table has in-frame clones only and misses some. The profile shows a few hundred thousand clones, roughly four fifths of them singletons. Sequencing used peripheral blood. The receptors here all came from a woman aged 50 to 60 with acute or convalescent COVID-19.

The rearrangement uses TRBV30 and TRBJ2-1, with 7 bases lining up with TRBD1. Losses at the gene ends were 2 bases for V and 2 bases for J; bases not matched to a gene: 3. There are 14 residues in the CDR3. CDR1 is GTSNPN and CDR2 is SVGIG in the germline V gene (reference sequence). CDR3 in amino acids: CAWSLQGPYNEQFF. CDR3 nucleotides: TGTGCCTGGAGTTTACAGGGGCCCTACAATGAGCAGTTCTTC.

The chain has TRBV11-2 and TRBJ2-4; 8 bases fit TRBD1. The CDR3 sequence is 15 residues long. The J segment lost 5 bases and the V segment lost 5 bases, leaving 8 bases of the junction unmatched. From germline, CDR1 is SGHAT and CDR2 FQNNGV. The CDR3: CASSTLTGAQNIQYF. The CDR3 DNA reads as TGTGCCAGCAGCACCCTGACAGGGGCGCAAAACATTCAGTACTTC.

CDR3 sequence reads: CASSLAARQGNTGELFF. In nucleotides, the CDR3 is TGTGCCAGCAGCTTAGCGGCCAGGCAGGGGAACACCGGGGAGCTGTTTTTT. The V and J genes are TRBV7-2 and TRBJ2-2; D may be TRBD1 (5 bases). Germline V gene sequence: CDR1 SGHTA, CDR2 FQGNSA. The CDR3 consists of 17 residues. Trimming left V 0 bases short and J 1 base short, with 12 bases between.

The chain uses TRBV2 and TRBJ1-2; tentatively, D is TRBD1 (6 bases). Per the germline V gene, CDR1 is SNHLY and CDR2 is FYNNEI. The CDR3 is made up of 13 amino acids. Trimming left V 6 bases short and J 7 bases short, with 15 bases between. The CDR3: CASSAGVPGGYTF. CDR3 DNA sequence: TGTGCCAGCAGCGCAGGGGTTCCGGGTGGCTACACCTTC.

The gene calls are TRBV30 and TRBJ1-6; D unresolved. Germline V CDR1 and CDR2: GTSNPN, SVGIG (reference sequence). Deletions cut 1 base from V and 10 bases from J, with 8 bases between. The CDR3 contains 12 residues. CDR3 bases: TGTGCCTGGAGTGATACAGCCTCACCCCTCCACTTT. Residues: CAWSDTASPLHF.

J is TRBJ2-5 and V is TRBV7-9; 9 nucleotides align to TRBD2. There are 17 residues in the CDR3. V shed 0 bases, J shed 3 bases, and the junction held 8 bases outside the gene matches. CDR1 is SEHNR, CDR2 FQNEAQ, per germline (reference sequence). The CDR3 sequence: CASSLATGLAVKETQYF. DNA for the CDR3: TGTGCCAGCAGCTTAGCTACGGGACTAGCAGTGAAAGAGACCCAGTACTTC.

Here the CDR3 reads CASSLGGGYTDTQYF. The DNA for the CDR3 is TGTGCCAGCAGCTTAGGCGGGGGGTACACAGATACGCAGTATTTT. This rearrangement joins TRBV7-3 to TRBJ2-3; 8 bases agree with TRBD2. Trimming removed 2 bases from V and 2 bases from J; junction bases left unmatched: 3. Germline loops: CDR1 SGHTA, CDR2 FQGTGA. The CDR3 is 15 amino acids.

This rearrangement joins TRBV30 to TRBJ2-3; TRBD2 aligns across 9 bases. The CDR3 contains 14 residues. The V segment lost 4 bases and the J segment 3 bases; nucleotides outside the gene matches: 5. Per the germline V gene, CDR1 is GTSNPN and CDR2 is SVGIG (reference sequence). Here the CDR3 DNA reads TGTGCCTGGAATCTAGCGGGGCTAACAGATACGCAGTATTTT. Encoded protein: CAWNLAGLTDTQYF. The whole variable domain, remainder taken from reference TRBV30 and TRBJ2-3, is SQTIHQWPATLVQPVGSPLSLECTVEGTSNPNLYWYRQAAGRGLQLLFYSVGIGQISSEVPQNLSASRPQDRQFILSSKKLLLSDSGFYLCAWNLAGLTDTQYFGPGTRLTVL.

This clone was counted once. The rearrangement joins TRBV7-2 to TRBJ2-3, with 9 bases that match TRBD2. The junction had 6 bases not matched to a gene; V was cut back by 1 base and J by 4 bases. From germline, CDR1 is SGHTA and CDR2 FQGNSA. The length of the CDR3 is 16 residues. The CDR3 region is CASSLGGSGGPDTQYF. DNA for the CDR3: TGTGCCAGCAGCTTAGGGGGTAGCGGGGGACCAGATACGCAGTATTTT.

V is TRBV24-1 and J is TRBJ1-2; 7 bases match TRBD1. V gave up 5 bases and J gave up 2 bases; unmatched junction bases: 7. Per germline, CDR1 KGHDR and CDR2 SFDVKD. This CDR3 is 15 amino acids long. The CDR3 spells CATSGDSTGNYGYTF. DNA of the CDR3: TGTGCCACCAGTGGCGACTCGACAGGGAACTATGGCTACACCTTC.

In its sample, this clone was seen once. This chain links TRBV6-6 with TRBJ2-2, with D perhaps TRBD1 (6 bases). V lost 0 bases and J 8 bases, leaving 10 bases between the germline ends. CDR3 length: 14 residues. In germline, CDR1 is MNHNY, CDR2 SVGAGI (reference sequence). The DNA for the CDR3 is TGTGCCAGCAGTTACTCGAGGGGGACAGGGGAGCTGTTTTTT. Protein sequence: CASSYSRGTGELFF.

CDR3 sequence reads: CASSYWAGPGGLGYTF. The CDR3 region has the DNA TGTGCCAGCAGTTACTGGGCCGGGCCTGGGGGCCTTGGCTACACCTTC. The chain combines TRBV6-6 with TRBJ1-2, with D perhaps matching TRBD1 (6 bases). Germline V gives CDR1 MNHNY, CDR2 SVGAGI (reference sequence). The V end lost 1 base, the J end lost 7 bases, and 19 bases lay between the germline ends. The CDR3 is 16 amino acids.

This sequence joins TRBV18 and TRBJ2-1; 12 bases fit TRBD1. V was clipped by 4 bases and J by 8 bases; unmatched bases: 6. Germline CDR1 reads KGHSH; CDR2 reads LQKENI. The CDR3 extends over 15 amino acids. The CDR3 sequence: CASSLLGQGAYEQFF. CDR3 coding DNA: TGTGCCAGCTCACTCCTGGGACAGGGGGCCTATGAGCAGTTCTTC. Filled out from reference TRBV18 and TRBJ2-1, the complete variable domain reads NAGVMQNPRHLVRRRGQEARLRCSPMKGHSHVYWYRQLPEEGLKFMVYLQKENIIDESGMPKERFSAEFPKEGPSILRIQQVVRGDSAAYFCASSLLGQGAYEQFFGPGTRLTVL.

CDR3 protein: CASRRGQFNEKLFF. DNA of the CDR3: TGTGCCAGCAGGAGGGGACAGTTTAATGAAAAACTGTTTTTT. The chain carries TRBV28 and TRBJ1-4; 7 bases line up with TRBD1. Germline V gene lookup returns CDR1 MDHEN and CDR2 SYDVKM. The CDR3 spans 14 residues. Trimming cost V 6 bases and J 4 bases; bases outside gene matches: 5.

V usage is TRBV5-1 and J usage is TRBJ2-1, with D maybe TRBD1 (6 bases). V lost 3 bases to trimming and J lost 14 bases, with 15 bases between them. Germline V gene lookup returns CDR1 SGHRS and CDR2 YFSETQ. The CDR3 extends over 12 amino acids. As DNA, the CDR3 is TGCGCCAGCAGCTACTCGACAGGAGAGGAGTTCTTC. It yields the protein CASSYSTGEEFF.

The chain joins TRBV9 to TRBJ2-7, with a possible D match to TRBD1 (8 bases). V shed 0 bases and J shed 3 bases, with 13 bases lying between them. This CDR3 comprises 15 residues. CDR1 SGDLS and CDR2 YYNGEE come from the germline V gene. The CDR3 protein is CASSVDHRGGYEQYF. As DNA, the CDR3 is TGTGCCAGCAGCGTAGATCACAGGGGGGGCTACGAGCAGTACTTC.

The CDR3, as DNA: TGCGCCAGCAGCCCAGGACAGGTAGGGTCAGATACGCAGTATTTT. Protein: CASSPGQVGSDTQYF. The V gene is TRBV5-1, the J gene TRBJ2-3; 7 positions match TRBD1. The germline gives CDR1 SGHRS, CDR2 YFSETQ. This CDR3 has 15 amino acids. Unmatched junction bases numbered 9, after V lost 4 bases and J lost 4 bases.

The V and J genes are TRBV7-3 and TRBJ2-1; 15 bases line up with TRBD2. With V trimmed by 0 bases and J by 10 bases, 7 bases remained unmatched. Germline V gene sequence: CDR1 SGHTA, CDR2 FQGTGA. The CDR3 has 17 residues. The CDR3 DNA sequence: TGTGCCAGCAGCTTAACCCGGACTAGCGGGGGGGCTGGGGAGCAGTTCTTC. It codes for CASSLTRTSGGAGEQFF.

The V gene is TRBV4-1, the J gene TRBJ2-3; weak D call: TRBD1 (5 bases). V was clipped by 6 bases and J by 0 bases, with 13 bases between them. Germline V lookup: CDR1 MGHRA, CDR2 YSYEKL. The CDR3 runs to 15 residues. The CDR3 loop is CASSLRQTSTDTQYF. Written as DNA, the CDR3 is TGCGCCAGCAGTCTTCGACAGACTAGCACAGATACGCAGTATTTT.

The genes are TRBV24-1 and TRBJ2-2; the D gene is possibly TRBD1 (6 bases). The CDR3 contains 14 residues. Trimming removed 3 bases at V and 3 bases at J, with 7 bases between. Germline values: CDR1 KGHDR, CDR2 SFDVKD. CDR3 bases: TGTGCCACCAGTGATCAGGGGTACACCGGGGAGCTGTTTTTT. Protein: CATSDQGYTGELFF.

The chain joins TRBV9 to TRBJ1-2; 7 nucleotides line up with TRBD1. The CDR3 has 18 amino acids. V was pared by 4 bases and J by 1 base, with 16 bases of the junction left unmatched. The V gene's germline CDR1 is SGDLS and CDR2 YYNGEE. The CDR3 DNA reads TGTGCCAGCAGCACCCCTCAGGGGGAAGGGAACTATAACTATGGCTACACCTTC. This codes for CASSTPQGEGNYNYGYTF. Drawing the rest from reference TRBV9 and TRBJ1-2, the complete variable domain is DSGVTQTPKHLITATGQRVTLRCSPRSGDLSVYWYQQSLDQGLQFLIQYYNGEERAKGNILERFSAQQFPDLHSELNLSSLELGDSALYFCASSTPQGEGNYNYGYTFGSGTRLTVV.